A single T cell receptor beta chain is shown here with its context. The data are from a study of naive and memory T cell subsets. An equimolar mix of two oligonucleotides served as the beta constant-region primer for TRBC1 and TRBC2. The ligated cDNA underwent four PCR rounds using SP2 and nested alpha and beta constant-region primers. TCRdb ran MiXCR on the UMI-ligation and nested PCR reads and lists one entry per CDR3 protein. The sample gives about 21,000 distinct CDR3 sequences, about 10% of which show up once; around 18% is in the top ten. Deletions cut 5 bases from V and 0 bases from J, with 14 bases between. The CDR3 consists of 16 residues. Germline values: CDR1 MNHEY, CDR2 SVGAGI.

The rearrangement joins TRBV6-5 to TRBJ1-5; D ambiguous. This sequence originates from a human donor in good health. The source material was central memory CD8+ T cells from blood. CDR3 region: CASSKGPDGSNQPQHF. In DNA, the CDR3 is TGTGCCAGCAGTAAGGGCCCGGACGGTAGCAATCAGCCCCAGCATTTT.